This passage covers 14 T cell receptor beta chains from one sample sequenced in a study of graft-versus-host responses after intestinal transplantation. No antigen has been identified for these receptors. Here immunoSEQ multiplex PCR was the method, and the copy in TCRdb shows in-frame clones only, minus some. The repertoire holds about 61,000 clones, with around 92% as singletons. The sequences come from unstimulated CD4+ T cells sorted from spleen or lymph node cells, collected before transplant. These receptors were collected from a human donor who was the organ donor for an intestinal transplant.

V usage is TRBV5-4 and J usage is TRBJ2-7, with D possibly being TRBD1 (6 bases). The CDR3 spans 14 residues. V was pared by 1 base and J by 3 bases, with 11 bases between. Germline V gene lookup returns CDR1 SGHNT and CDR2 YYREEE (reference sequence). The DNA of the CDR3 is TGTGCCAGCAGCTTGTCAGGGGCCTACTACGAGCAGTACTTC. This codes for CASSLSGAYYEQYF. Supplemented by reference TRBV5-4 and TRBJ2-7, the full variable domain reads ETGVTQSPTHLIKTRGQQVTLRCSSQSGHNTVSWYQQALGQGPQFIFQYYREEENGRGNFPPRFSGLQFPNYSSELNVNALELDDSALYLCASSLSGAYYEQYFGPGTRLTVT.

The rearrangement uses TRBV7-2 and TRBJ1-5; no clear D gene. Germline V lookup: CDR1 SGHTA, CDR2 FQGNSA. V dropped 3 bases and J dropped 4 bases, with 10 bases sitting between them. The CDR3 runs 14 residues. The CDR3 DNA is TGTGCCAGCAGCTTGGTAACGAAAAATCAGCCCCAGCATTTT. It translates to CASSLVTKNQPQHF.

The V and J genes are TRBV30 and TRBJ1-2; D is perhaps TRBD1 (5 bases). Trimming left V 5 bases short and J 8 bases short, with 15 bases between. Germline-derived CDR1 and CDR2 are GTSNPN and SVGIG (reference sequence). CDR3 length equals 12 residues. CDR3 DNA: TGTGCCTGGTCGACCTGGGGGGGAGGCTACACCTTC. This gives the protein CAWSTWGGGYTF.

This chain links TRBV6-5 with TRBJ1-4; D is unresolved. The CDR3 is 14 amino acids. V was pared by 5 bases and J by 10 bases, with 17 bases between. Germline assignment: CDR1 MNHEY and CDR2 SVGAGI. CDR3 loop: CASSDRVLGGKLFF. In DNA form, the CDR3 reads TGTGCCAGCAGTGACCGGGTCCTAGGAGGAAAACTGTTTTTT.

The rearrangement joins TRBV11-2 to TRBJ1-2; 8 bases are shared with TRBD1. CDR3 length equals 13 residues. Germline assignment: CDR1 SGHAT and CDR2 FQNNGV. J lost 7 bases, V lost 2 bases, and 3 bases had no gene match. CDR3 sequence (DNA): TGTGCCAGCAGCTTACAGGGGGCGGGTGGCTACACCTTC. This translates into CASSLQGAGGYTF.

The chain has TRBV29-1 and TRBJ2-3; 9 bases are a match to TRBD2. J was trimmed by 0 bases and V by 1 base; bases with no gene match: 5. The CDR3 loop spans 16 amino acids. Germline CDR1 SQVTM, CDR2 ANQGSEA. The CDR3, as DNA: TGCAGCGTTGAAGGCGGGAGGGGATGGAGCACAGATACGCAGTATTTT. Its translation is CSVEGGRGWSTDTQYF.

This rearrangement joins TRBV5-1 to TRBJ1-6, with D unclear. Germline V CDR1 and CDR2: SGHRS, YFSETQ. The CDR3 loop spans 14 amino acids. Deletions cut 0 bases from V and 9 bases from J, with 10 bases between. CDR3: CASSLVTEGSPLHF. The CDR3 DNA reads TGCGCCAGCAGCTTGGTAACGGAGGGTTCACCCCTCCACTTT. The full variable domain, its missing parts supplied by reference TRBV5-1 and TRBJ1-6, is KAGVTQTPRYLIKTRGQQVTLSCSPISGHRSVSWYQQTPGQGLQFLFEYFSETQRNKGNFPGRFSGRQFSNSRSEMNVSTLELGDSALYLCASSLVTEGSPLHFGNGTRLTVT.

The J gene is TRBJ2-1, the V gene TRBV7-6; D is perhaps TRBD1 (6 bases). Looked up from germline, CDR1 is SGHVS and CDR2 is FNYEAQ. V was pared by 5 bases and J by 4 bases, with 18 bases between. The CDR3 spans 16 residues. CDR3 in DNA: TGTGCCAGCAGCCCGTATTTCGGGACACCATACAATGAGCAGTTCTTC. Its protein is CASSPYFGTPYNEQFF.

CDR3 protein: CASSVAGGLTYEQYF. The CDR3 DNA is TGTGCCAGCAGCGTAGCGGGGGGGTTAACCTACGAGCAGTACTTC. This rearrangement joins TRBV28 to TRBJ2-7, with 11 bases identical to TRBD2. The trim removed 6 bases at V and 2 bases at J, leaving 6 bases unmatched. The CDR3 runs to 15 residues. The germline V gene has CDR1 MDHEN and CDR2 SYDVKM.

The rearrangement uses TRBV2 and TRBJ1-1, with D maybe TRBD1 (6 bases). The CDR3 has 14 residues. CDR1 SNHLY and CDR2 FYNNEI come from the germline V gene. V was trimmed by 4 bases and J by 1 base, leaving 10 bases between them. CDR3 coding DNA: TGTGCCAGCAGTGTTAGGACAGAGAACACTGAAGCTTTCTTT. Protein: CASSVRTENTEAFF.

This chain joins TRBV6-6 and TRBJ2-4, with 7 nucleotides matching TRBD1. Germline V gives CDR1 MNHNY, CDR2 SVGAGI (reference sequence). Unmatched junction bases numbered 6, after V lost 6 bases and J lost 1 base. The CDR3 totals 15 residues. CDR3 sequence: CASSLSDRAKNIQYF. The CDR3 region has the DNA TGTGCCAGCAGCCTATCGGACAGGGCCAAAAACATTCAGTACTTC.

The DNA for the CDR3 is TGTGCCAGCAGCGCAGAGACCCAGTACTTC. Translating gives CASSAETQYF. The J gene is TRBJ2-5, the V gene TRBV7-2; D call uncertain. The CDR3 spans 10 residues. Germline V CDR1 and CDR2: SGHTA, FQGNSA. Trimming shortened V by 5 bases and J by 4 bases, and 2 bases separated the two germline ends.

This chain's CDR3 is CASARVRSNYGYTF. In DNA, the CDR3 is TGTGCCAGCGCTCGGGTCAGGTCTAACTATGGCTACACCTTC. This chain links TRBV2 with TRBJ1-2, with D unclear. V lost 8 bases, J lost 0 bases, and 13 bases lay in between. CDR1 SNHLY and CDR2 FYNNEI come from the germline V gene. The CDR3 contains 14 residues.

The CDR3 protein is CASSITGNGYTF. The CDR3 bases are TGTGCCAGTAGTATAACAGGGAATGGCTACACCTTC. The chain joins TRBV19 to TRBJ1-2; tentatively, D is TRBD1 (6 bases). The CDR3 extends over 12 amino acids. The germline V and J ends were trimmed by 2 bases and 6 bases, with 7 bases remaining between them. Germline V gene data show CDR1 as LNHDA and CDR2 as SQIVND (reference sequence).